These T cell receptor beta chains were read from a single sample in a study of OX40 agonist ivuxolimab in advanced cancers. Sequencing used immunoSEQ multiplex PCR; TCRdb keeps in-frame clones, though not all of them. The sample lists approximately 58,000 clones; about four fifths were seen once. The sequenced sample was CD4+ or CD8+ T cells sorted from blood, obtained in a trial of the OX40 agonist ivuxolimab. All receptors derive from an adult with an advanced solid tumor such as melanoma, head and neck, liver or kidney cancer. The CDR3 runs from the conserved cysteine through the conserved F or W. D genes are given only for firm matches. Part of the rows lack a size; the others show once, few, many or a class for expanded clones.

clone_size j_call d_call v_call cdr3_aa cdr3_nt
. TRBJ2-5 TRBD2 TRBV30 CAWSVPSGGEETQYF TGTGCCTGGAGTGTCCCCAGCGGGGGCGAAGAGACCCAGTACTTC
. TRBJ1-1 . TRBV7-9 CASSLTLFSENTEAFF TGTGCCAGCAGCTTAACCCTCTTCAGTGAGAACACTGAAGCTTTCTTT
. TRBJ1-2 . TRBV5-4 CASSMGGRYGYTF TGTGCCAGCAGCATGGGCGGGAGGTATGGCTACACCTTC
. TRBJ2-5 . TRBV20-1 CSADKRETQYF TGCAGTGCTGACAAGCGAGAGACCCAGTACTTC
. TRBJ2-1 . TRBV7-2 CASSSKTGRGSYNEQFF TGTGCCAGCAGCTCAAAAACAGGGAGAGGGTCCTACAATGAGCAGTTCTTC
. TRBJ1-4 TRBD1 TRBV2 CASRRTDRGEKLFF TGTGCCAGCAGGAGAACAGACAGGGGTGAAAAACTGTTTTTT
. TRBJ2-6 . TRBV5-1 CASRGGLVGSGANVLTF TGCGCCAGCAGGGGGGGCCTAGTAGGTTCTGGGGCCAACGTCCTGACTTTC
once TRBJ1-4 TRBD1 TRBV7-6 CASTPGQGAGTNEKLFF TGTGCCAGCACTCCGGGACAGGGGGCCGGGACTAATGAAAAACTGTTTTTT
. TRBJ2-1 . TRBV28 CASSGTVDNEQFF TGTGCCAGTAGCGGGACAGTCGACAATGAGCAGTTCTTC
. TRBJ2-5 . TRBV11-2 CASSLPGPETQYF TGTGCCAGCAGCTTACCAGGGCCGGAGACCCAGTACTTC
. TRBJ2-5 . TRBV7-2 CASSQDVVTGETQYF TGTGCCAGCAGCCAAGATGTGGTTACGGGAGAGACCCAGTACTTC
once TRBJ1-5 TRBD1 TRBV19 CASRRDRGLLGNQPQHF TGTGCCAGTAGGCGGGACAGGGGGCTCTTAGGCAATCAGCCCCAGCATTTT
. TRBJ2-7 . TRBV28 CASSLGRAGRGFYEQYF TGTGCCAGCAGCCTAGGTCGTGCTGGGAGAGGATTCTACGAGCAGTACTTC
. TRBJ1-1 . TRBV5-1 CASSPGGINTEAFF TGCGCCAGCAGCCCTGGGGGCATAAACACTGAAGCTTTCTTT
once TRBJ1-5 . TRBV30 CAWNTVSNQPQHF TGTGCCTGGAATACAGTAAGCAATCAGCCCCAGCATTTT
few TRBJ2-7 TRBD2 TRBV4-2 CASSHMTSGSSYEQYF TGTGCCAGCAGCCACATGACTAGCGGGAGCTCCTACGAGCAGTACTTC
. TRBJ2-5 . TRBV15 CATSRPKETQYF TGTGCCACCAGCAGACCCAAAGAGACCCAGTACTTC
. TRBJ2-7 . TRBV6-5 CASRPGHLYEQYF TGTGCCAGCAGGCCGGGACATCTCTACGAGCAGTACTTC
. TRBJ2-7 . TRBV21-1 CASSNLGKSSYEQYF TGTGCCAGCAGCAATCTTGGCAAATCAAGCTACGAGCAGTACTTC